This TCR beta chain was retrieved from a study of T-cell memory formation after mild COVID-19. Germline V gives CDR1 DFQATT, CDR2 SNEGSKA (reference sequence). The CDR3 loop spans 11 amino acids. The V end was cut by 6 bases, the J end by 12 bases, with 15 bases between. TCRdb fed the 5' RACE reads into MiXCR, producing one record per CDR3 protein. The sample holds 250,000 to 400,000 distinct CDR3 sequences, roughly an eighth seen once. This clonotype turned up a few times. The receptor was derived from a man between 18 and 29 years old who had mild COVID-19 (a few samples of this study predate the infection). Cell type and time point are not known. The chain combines TRBV20-1 with TRBJ2-1; D is perhaps TRBD2 (6 bases). The sample comprised PBMCs or a T cell subset sorted from them (not recorded which). The CDR3 spells CSASGTFGQFF. CDR3 bases: TGCAGTGCCAGTGGGACTTTCGGGCAGTTCTTC.